This T cell receptor beta chain was sequenced during a study of long-term antiretroviral therapy in people with HIV. CDR3 length: 17 residues. The trim removed 1 base at V and 3 bases at J, leaving 8 bases unmatched. Per the germline V gene, CDR1 is KGHSH and CDR2 is LQKENI. Running of the v3.0 immunoSEQ assay took place at survey level. The protocol was immunoSEQ multiplex PCR, while the TCRdb copy is restricted to in-frame clones and leaves out a portion. The table lists under 45,000 clones, approximately 85% of them singletons. This TCR came from a woman between 45 and 65 years old with HIV. The J gene is TRBJ2-7, the V gene TRBV18; 11 bases line up with TRBD2. The source material was unsorted PBMCs, sampled 3.1 years after starting antiretroviral therapy. CDR3 bases: TGTGCCAGCTCACCACAGGCTAGCGGGGGGATAGGCTACGAGCAGTACTTC. Protein: CASSPQASGGIGYEQYF. Using reference TRBV18 and TRBJ2-7 for the parts outside the CDR3, the full variable domain is NAGVMQNPRHLVRRRGQEARLRCSPMKGHSHVYWYRQLPEEGLKFMVYLQKENIIDESGMPKERFSAEFPKEGPSILRIQQVVRGDSAAYFCASSPQASGGIGYEQYFGPGTRLTVT.